These 4 T cell receptor beta chains were all obtained from the same sample, sequenced in a study of T-cell memory formation after mild COVID-19. MiXCR was run by TCRdb on the 5' RACE reads, yielding one entry per CDR3 protein. Counted here are some 450,000 distinct CDR3 sequences, about 20% occurring once; the ten biggest clones make up about 8.8%. Sequences were obtained from PBMCs or a T cell subset sorted from them (not recorded which). The receptors were gathered from an adult woman who had mild COVID-19 (a few samples of this study predate the infection). Cell type and time point are not known.

The rearrangement links TRBV5-6 to TRBJ2-1; D may correspond to TRBD1 or TRBD2 (5 bases each). In germline, CDR1 is SGHDT, CDR2 YYEEEE. Trimming pared 4 bases from V and 9 bases from J, leaving 11 bases between. The CDR3 is made up of 12 amino acids. CDR3 nucleotide sequence: TGTGCCAGCAGCGCCGGGACCTCTGAGCAGTTCTTC. Protein: CASSAGTSEQFF.

The chain joins TRBV6-2 or TRBV6-3 to TRBJ2-1; 10 bases are a match to TRBD2. Trimming removed 8 bases from V and 9 bases from J; junction bases left unmatched: 19. Germline V CDR1 and CDR2: MNHEY, SVGEGT. The CDR3 contains 17 residues. DNA for the CDR3: TGTGCCAGCGTACCCCTTCTCCTAGCGGGAGTTGGTAGTGAGCAGTTCTTC. Translated, it gives CASVPLLLAGVGSEQFF.

This clonotype has just a few counts. The rearrangement joins TRBV7-9 to TRBJ2-6; a weak D match, TRBD1 (6 bases). CDR3 length: 15 amino acids. Trimming pared 5 bases from V and 10 bases from J, leaving 18 bases between. The V gene's germline CDR1 is SEHNR and CDR2 FQNEAQ (reference sequence). CDR3 in amino acids: CASSPRPGQGNVLTF. DNA of the CDR3: TGTGCCAGCAGCCCCAGGCCGGGACAAGGAAACGTCCTGACTTTC.

The chain recombines TRBV7-3 with TRBJ2-3; D gene uncertain. The germline V gene encodes CDR1 SGHTA and CDR2 FQGTGA. CDR3 size: 15 residues. V was shortened by 3 bases and J by 0 bases, with 10 bases between the two germline ends. In nucleotides, the CDR3 is TGTGCCAGCAGCTTCCGGCGATCTAGCACAGATACGCAGTATTTT. Protein product: CASSFRRSSTDTQYF.